Listed here are 31 T cell receptor beta chains from one sample, sequenced in a study of shared clonotypes between healthy human individuals (dated by TCRdb to between 2020 and 2021). Library preparation was by the immunoSEQ multiplex PCR assay. Imported from immuneACCESS, the table was reduced by TCRdb to in-frame sequences with V and J called. These copies leave out some clones; in studies compared against another copy, an unresolved V gene accounts for under half, and the cause of the remainder is not known. The sample includes some 2.1 million clones, with roughly 96% observed a single time. The top ten clonotypes cover 0.13% of the sample. The source material was naive CD4+ T cells sorted from blood. Explained via the paper, the cell subset or site label denotes: CD45RA+ positively selected. The source is a man in his late teens or twenties in good health.

The DNA of the CDR3 is TGTGCCAGCAGCAAGCGACAGGGCTACGGGGAGCTGTTTTTT. Protein sequence: CASSKRQGYGELFF. The chain uses TRBV7-3 and TRBJ2-2; 7 nucleotides agree with TRBD1. V dropped 5 bases and J dropped 7; count of bases not matched to a gene: 7. The CDR3 runs to 14 residues. Looked up from germline, CDR1 is SGHTA and CDR2 is FQGTGA. Together with reference TRBV7-3 and TRBJ2-2, the CDR3 gives the full variable domain: GAGVSQTPSNKVTEKGKYVELRCDPISGHTALYWYRQSLGQGPEFLIYFQGTGAADDSGLPNDRFFAVRPEGSVSTLKIQRTERGDSAVYLCASSKRQGYGELFFGEGSRLTVL.

The rearrangement uses TRBV9 and TRBJ1-5; maybe TRBD1 (5 bases). Germline-derived CDR1 and CDR2 are SGDLS and YYNGEE. V lost 4 bases and J lost 1, with 12 bases in between. CDR3 size: 15 residues. As DNA, the CDR3 is TGTGCCAGCAGCCCCATGGGGGGGAGCAATCAGCCCCAGCATTTT. Encoded protein: CASSPMGGSNQPQHF.

The chain has TRBV7-9 and TRBJ2-7, with TRBD1 matching 7 bases. The CDR3 extends over 16 amino acids. The ends lost 4 bases at V and 1 base at J; junction bases unmatched: 10. Germline assignment: CDR1 SEHNR and CDR2 FQNEAQ (reference sequence). The CDR3 reads CASSSLEQGESYEQYF. The CDR3 DNA reads TGTGCCAGCAGCTCCCTGGAGCAGGGGGAGTCCTACGAGCAGTACTTC.

The V and J genes are TRBV5-6 and TRBJ1-2; TRBD1 aligns across 8 bases. The V and J ends lost 0 bases and 7 bases, in that order; junction bases with no gene match: 8. This CDR3 has 15 amino acids. Germline lookup yields CDR1 SGHDT and CDR2 YYEEEE. The CDR3 DNA follows: TGTGCCAGCAGCTTGGTAAGGACAGGGACTTCTGGCTACACCTTC. This codes for CASSLVRTGTSGYTF.

CDR3 coding DNA: TGTGCCACCCGGACAGGGGAGAACACTGAAGCTTTCTTT. It yields the protein CATRTGENTEAFF. This sequence joins TRBV10-3 and TRBJ1-1; 9 positions agree with TRBD1. CDR1 and CDR2 from the germline V gene are ENHRY and SYGVKD. Losses at the gene ends were 10 bases for V and 1 base for J; bases not matched to a gene: 4. This CDR3 is 13 amino acids long.

V is TRBV7-2 and J is TRBJ2-1; 8 bases are a match to TRBD2. The CDR3 length is 15 residues. J was trimmed by 8 bases and V by 2 bases; bases with no gene match: 8. The germline V gene has CDR1 SGHTA and CDR2 FQGNSA. The CDR3 sequence is CASSLRLAGIDEQFF. As DNA, the CDR3 is TGTGCCAGCAGCTTACGGCTAGCGGGTATCGATGAGCAGTTCTTC.

The genes are TRBV10-1 and TRBJ2-1; 8 nucleotides match TRBD2. CDR3 length equals 16 residues. The germline gives CDR1 WNHNN, CDR2 SYGVQD (reference sequence). With V trimmed by 3 bases and J by 2 bases, 6 bases remained unmatched. The CDR3 DNA reads TGCGCCAGCAGTGAAGGGACTAGGCCCCCCTACAATGAGCAGTTCTTC. It translates to CASSEGTRPPYNEQFF.

A word on this clone: Other DNA sequences of this sample code for an identical CDR3. V is TRBV6-5 and J is TRBJ2-7; 7 positions agree with TRBD1. The CDR3 totals 15 residues. The V gene end was trimmed by 2 bases and the J gene end by 0 bases; junction bases not matched to a gene: 4. Germline CDR1 and CDR2: MNHEY and SVGAGI. The CDR3: CASSYVGGSSYEQYF. In nucleotides, the CDR3 is TGTGCCAGCAGTTACGTAGGGGGCTCCTCCTACGAGCAGTACTTC.

The rearrangement uses TRBV4-1 and TRBJ2-5; D gene unclear. The V end was cut by 1 base, the J end by 5 bases, with 8 bases between. CDR1 and CDR2 (germline): MGHRA, YSYEKL. This CDR3 comprises 13 residues. The CDR3 DNA is TGCGCCAGCAGCCAAGGGATTTCGGAGACCCAGTACTTC. This gives the protein CASSQGISETQYF.

The CDR3 DNA sequence: TGCGCCAGCAGTTCATCGGACAGCCTCTTACGGGAGCAGTACTTC. This translates into CASSSSDSLLREQYF. The V and J genes are TRBV5-1 and TRBJ2-7; D may be TRBD1 (6 bases). The V end was cut by 5 bases, the J end by 7 bases, with 22 bases between. The CDR3 covers 15 residues. Germline-derived CDR1 and CDR2 are SGHRS and YFSETQ.

The V call is TRBV5-1, the J call TRBJ2-5, with 9 positions matching TRBD2. The length of the CDR3 is 16 residues. Germline CDR1 is SGHRS and CDR2 is YFSETQ. Germline trimming cut 4 bases from V and 11 bases from J; bases unmatched to any gene: 18. The CDR3 loop reads CASSPEPVREGLGQYF. In DNA, the CDR3 is TGCGCCAGCAGCCCTGAACCGGTGCGGGAGGGGTTAGGGCAGTACTTC.

Note on this clone: Other DNA sequences in this specimen translate into the identical CDR3. This chain uses TRBV6-5 with TRBJ2-2, with TRBD2 as a possible D gene (5 bases). The CDR3 length is 14 residues. The V end lost 4 bases, the J end lost 1 base, and 7 bases lay between the germline ends. Per germline, CDR1 MNHEY and CDR2 SVGAGI. CDR3: CASSFGGNTGELFF. CDR3 nucleotides: TGTGCCAGCAGTTTCGGAGGGAACACCGGGGAGCTGTTTTTT.

The chain joins TRBV14 to TRBJ1-1, with TRBD1 matching over 9 bases. This CDR3 has 15 residues. Germline CDR1 is SGHDN and CDR2 is FVKESK. The V and J ends lost 3 bases and 4 bases, in that order; junction bases with no gene match: 6. CDR3 nucleotides: TGTGCCAGCAGCCAGGCCGGGACAGGGTTCACTGAAGCTTTCTTT. Translation: CASSQAGTGFTEAFF. The variable domain in full, with the rest retrieved from reference TRBV14 and TRBJ1-1, is EAGVTQFPSHSVIEKGQTVTLRCDPISGHDNLYWYRRVMGKEIKFLLHFVKESKQDESGMPNNRFLAERTGGTYSTLKVQPAELEDSGVYFCASSQAGTGFTEAFFGQGTRLTVV.

The chain couples TRBV12-5 to TRBJ2-5; D perhaps matches TRBD2 (6 bases). V lost 0 bases, J lost 4 bases, and 24 bases lay in between. The CDR3 spans 19 residues. Germline V gene sequence: CDR1 LGHNT, CDR2 FRNRAP. CDR3 sequence reads: CASGLVDKHSSGSRETQYF. CDR3 in DNA: TGTGCTAGTGGTTTGGTAGATAAACACAGTAGCGGATCGCGAGAGACCCAGTACTTC.

J is TRBJ2-1 and V is TRBV5-1, with D possibly matching TRBD2 (6 bases). Deletions cut 0 bases from V and 0 bases from J, with 13 bases between. This CDR3 is 17 amino acids long. Germline lookup yields CDR1 SGHRS and CDR2 YFSETQ. CDR3 in amino acids: CASSLAGGTHSYNEQFF. The CDR3 DNA sequence: TGCGCCAGCAGCTTGGCGGGTGGGACTCACTCCTACAATGAGCAGTTCTTC.

The gene calls are TRBV2 and TRBJ2-3; D call uncertain. The CDR3 loop spans 13 amino acids. V was cut by 7 bases and J by 2 bases, with 10 bases left in between. The germline CDR1 and CDR2 sequences are SNHLY and FYNNEI. The CDR3: CASISEATDTQYF. CDR3 sequence (DNA): TGTGCCAGCATTTCGGAAGCCACAGATACGCAGTATTTT.

The V call is TRBV10-1, the J call TRBJ2-3; no definite D call. V was trimmed by 2 bases and J by 6 bases, leaving 6 bases between them. From germline, CDR1 is WNHNN and CDR2 SYGVQD (reference sequence). The CDR3 is 12 residues long. As DNA, the CDR3 is TGCGCCAGCAGTGAGGGGGTGGATACGCAGTATTTT. Protein sequence: CASSEGVDTQYF.

For this clone: The same CDR3 also results from other DNA sequences found in this sample. The CDR3 DNA follows: TGTGCCAGCAGCTCGGTCTACGAGCAGTACTTC. It encodes CASSSVYEQYF. This chain connects TRBV7-8 to TRBJ2-7; D call uncertain. The length of the CDR3 is 11 residues. Trimming removed 4 bases at V and 3 bases at J, with 4 bases between. Germline CDR1 and CDR2: SGHVS and FQNEAQ.

The chain is built from TRBV30 and TRBJ1-6; D perhaps matches TRBD1 (5 bases). The CDR3 length is 15 residues. The germline V and J ends were trimmed by 4 bases and 6 bases, with 16 bases remaining between them. From germline, CDR1 is GTSNPN and CDR2 SVGIG (reference sequence). In DNA form, the CDR3 reads TGTGCCTGGACACGAAGTGGGGGTACTAATTCACCCCTCCACTTT. It yields the protein CAWTRSGGTNSPLHF.

The chain employs TRBV10-3 and TRBJ1-5; D possibly corresponds to TRBD1 (5 bases). Germline values: CDR1 ENHRY, CDR2 SYGVKD. The CDR3 runs 13 residues. V was clipped by 11 bases and J by 4 bases, with 15 bases between them. CDR3 DNA: TGTGCCGCAGTGGGGGATTCTAATCAGCCCCAGCATTTT. Protein: CAAVGDSNQPQHF.

The CDR3 region is CASSDNRDRYTGELFF. CDR3 in DNA: TGTGCCAGCAGCGACAACCGGGACAGATACACCGGGGAGCTGTTTTTT. The rearrangement uses TRBV9 and TRBJ2-2; 7 bases are shared with TRBD1. Germline V gene lookup returns CDR1 SGDLS and CDR2 YYNGEE. V gave up 3 bases and J gave up 3 bases; unmatched junction bases: 8. The CDR3 covers 16 residues.

This clone was seen only once. V is TRBV5-6 and J is TRBJ2-3; D is perhaps TRBD2 (5 bases). CDR1 and CDR2 (germline): SGHDT, YYEEEE. Trimming took off 2 bases at V and 6 bases at J, with 13 bases between the two ends. This CDR3 region has 14 residues. For the CDR3, the DNA is TGTGCCAGCAGCTTCGGAACTAGGTGGGATACGCAGTATTTT. It codes for CASSFGTRWDTQYF. The full variable domain, with the rest looked up from reference TRBV5-6 and TRBJ2-3, is DAGVTQSPTHLIKTRGQQVTLRCSPKSGHDTVSWYQQALGQGPQFIFQYYEEEERQRGNFPDRFSGHQFPNYSSELNVNALLLGDSALYLCASSFGTRWDTQYFGPGTRLTVL.

The rearrangement links TRBV25-1 to TRBJ1-5, with D perhaps matching TRBD1 (6 bases). The germline V gene encodes CDR1 MGHDK and CDR2 SYGVNS. The CDR3 is made up of 15 amino acids. V was cut by 6 bases and J by 3 bases, with 15 bases left in between. The CDR3 loop is CASSEGGGVNQPQHF. For the CDR3, the DNA is TGTGCCAGCAGCGAGGGAGGGGGAGTCAATCAGCCCCAGCATTTT.

In DNA form, the CDR3 reads TGTGCCAGCAGCCAAGAAGTAGCCAAAAACATTCAGTACTTC. Its translation is CASSQEVAKNIQYF. This chain links TRBV4-2 with TRBJ2-4; D ambiguous. CDR1 and CDR2 (germline): LGHNA, YNFKEQ. The CDR3 consists of 14 residues. The V and J ends lost 0 bases and 0 bases respectively, with 3 bases between them.

The chain links TRBV11-3 to TRBJ2-1; 11 bases align to TRBD2. The ends lost 5 bases at V and 2 bases at J; junction bases unmatched: 11. The CDR3 runs 18 residues. The germline gives CDR1 SGHNT, CDR2 YENEEA. In nucleotides, the CDR3 is TGTGCCAGCAGCGGGGGGCTAGCGGGAGGCCCAACCTACAATGAGCAGTTCTTC. Its translation: CASSGGLAGGPTYNEQFF.

The genes are TRBV30 and TRBJ2-7; 8 nucleotides match TRBD2. The CDR3 is 14 amino acids. Germline CDR1 and CDR2: GTSNPN and SVGIG (reference sequence). V lost 4 bases to trimming and J lost 0 bases; unmatched junction nucleotides: 5. The CDR3 bases are TGTGCCTGGAAGGCTAGCGGGCTCTCCTACGAGCAGTACTTC. Its translation: CAWKASGLSYEQYF.

This chain connects TRBV19 to TRBJ1-6, with 8 bases matching TRBD1. This CDR3 has 14 residues. Germline CDR1 and CDR2: LNHDA and SQIVND (reference sequence). V trimming: 6 bases; J trimming: 10 bases; junction bases outside the gene matches: 8. CDR3 nucleotides: TGTGCCAGTAGCCCGGACAGGGTCCCCTCACCCCTCCACTTT. It specifies CASSPDRVPSPLHF. The full variable domain, with the rest looked up from reference TRBV19 and TRBJ1-6, is DGGITQSPKYLFRKEGQNVTLSCEQNLNHDAMYWYRQDPGQGLRLIYYSQIVNDFQKGDIAEGYSVSREKKESFPLTVTSAQKNPTAFYLCASSPDRVPSPLHFGNGTRLTVT.

The chain is built from TRBV6-6 and TRBJ2-7; 11 bases fit TRBD1. V dropped 0 bases and J dropped 7; count of bases not matched to a gene: 2. The CDR3 sequence is 14 residues long. Germline-derived CDR1 and CDR2 are MNHNY and SVGAGI (reference sequence). CDR3 amino acids: CASSYSDRGREQYF. The CDR3 DNA reads TGTGCCAGCAGTTACTCGGACAGGGGGCGGGAGCAGTACTTC.

V usage is TRBV5-6 and J usage is TRBJ1-2, with D possibly matching TRBD1 (5 bases). V was shortened by 2 bases and J by 4 bases, with 12 bases between the two germline ends. CDR1 is SGHDT and CDR2 is YYEEEE in the germline V gene. The CDR3 spans 14 residues. This chain's CDR3 is CASSFEGRGYGYTF. CDR3 DNA: TGTGCCAGCAGCTTCGAAGGGAGGGGCTATGGCTACACCTTC.

V is TRBV2 and J is TRBJ1-3, with D possibly TRBD1 on 5 matching bases. CDR1 and CDR2 (germline): SNHLY, FYNNEI. V was trimmed by 1 base and J by 8 bases, leaving 12 bases between them. The CDR3 loop spans 14 amino acids. CDR3 sequence: CASSEVGVRDTIYF. The CDR3 DNA reads TGTGCCAGCAGTGAAGTGGGGGTTAGGGACACCATATATTTT.

The V gene is TRBV18, the J gene TRBJ2-5; D is possibly TRBD1 (5 bases). The CDR3 is made up of 14 amino acids. Trimming left V 3 bases short and J 5 bases short, with 13 bases between. Per the germline V gene, CDR1 is KGHSH and CDR2 is LQKENI. The CDR3 DNA reads TGTGCCAGCTCACCTACCAACTGGGGCGAGACCCAGTACTTC. Encoded protein: CASSPTNWGETQYF.